This T cell receptor (beta chain) emerged from a study of blood T cell repertoires in COVID-19. Study overall: COVID-19 samples, acute and convalescent, were from the United States, Italy and Spain.

Germline trimming cut 4 bases from V and 10 bases from J; bases unmatched to any gene: 4. Germline assignment: CDR1 SGHRS and CDR2 YFSETQ. The CDR3 loop spans 14 amino acids. Recruitment covered 20 to 25 US areas and drew participants whose ages spanned about 18 to 100 years. Participant reports of clinical history set cohort assignment. As originally analysed: From reference gene primer amplification, estimates of nucleated cell counts were derived. Using immunoSEQ multiplex PCR, the repertoire was profiled, and TCRdb retains in-frame clones only, with some absent. V and J calls and clone size come straight from that table; D and trimming were deduced from the DNA. This sample has 150,000 to 200,000 clones; roughly 88% occur once, and the top ten carry 9%.

Sequenced sample: PBMCs or T cells enriched from blood (not recorded which). The clonotype was recovered from a woman between 18 and 30 years old who had recovered from COVID-19. This chain uses TRBV5-1 with TRBJ1-6; 11 bases match TRBD1. The CDR3 loop reads CASSIGQGASPLHF. DNA for the CDR3: TGCGCCAGCAGCATCGGACAGGGGGCATCACCCCTCCACTTT. Variable domain in full (rest from reference TRBV5-1 and TRBJ1-6): KAGVTQTPRYLIKTRGQQVTLSCSPISGHRSVSWYQQTPGQGLQFLFEYFSETQRNKGNFPGRFSGRQFSNSRSEMNVSTLELGDSALYLCASSIGQGASPLHFGNGTRLTVT.